This T cell receptor beta chain was profiled in a study of molecular identifiers for immune sequencing clone quantification. The overall study: Four of five RNA aliquots from around 20,000 or 100,000 naive CD8 T cells were sequenced.

Findings of the study overall: Clones above 20 RNA copies contained over 97% of effector molecules but under 1% of naive ones.

The CDR3 extends over 15 amino acids. CDR1 SGHDT and CDR2 YYEEEE come from the germline V gene. V lost 4 bases, J lost 0 bases, and 10 bases lay in between. This clonotype was counted only a few times. The antigen remains unidentified. Isolation of naive CD8 T cells was achieved by sorting on a CD8+CD4-CCR7+CD45RA+ phenotype. Libraries of bulk TCR were made by previously described methods (with listed TCR primers). TCRdb called the PCR reads again in MiXCR, with one record for every CDR3 protein. This sample carries approximately 590,000 distinct CDR3 sequences, about 25% of them seen once, and the ten largest clones take around 0.78%.

This chain uses TRBV5-6 with TRBJ2-2; a weak D match, TRBD1 (7 bases). Sequencing was performed on naive CD8+ T cells from blood, with Jurkat cell RNA spiked in. Subset meaning: FACS-sorted CD8+CD4-CCR7+CD45RA+ naive T cells. The sequence came from a human donor in good health. Some libraries in this study had Jurkat cell RNA spiked in. CDR3 DNA: TGTGCCAGCAGCGCGGGACAGACGAACACCGGGGAGCTGTTTTTT. This encodes CASSAGQTNTGELFF.